What follows are 5 T cell receptor beta chains derived from one specimen sequenced in a study of human T cells and chemical hapten exposure. One entry per CDR3 protein results from TCRdb running MiXCR on the RACE reads. Among fewer than 50,000 distinct CDR3 sequences listed, roughly 7.2% were seen once. Time point reported: pre-sensitization, week 0. Treatment described: therapeutic diphenylcyclopropenone sensitization with weekly scalp DPC. The material was whole blood, obtained in connection with sensitization to the hapten diphenylcyclopropenone (DPC). These receptors were collected from a woman in her forties or fifties with alopecia areata. Some clones in this sample may be carry-over from other donors' samples.

The gene calls are TRBV7-2 and TRBJ2-1; 13 bases line up with TRBD2. CDR3 length equals 17 residues. Germline V gene sequence: CDR1 SGHTA, CDR2 FQGNSA. V was clipped by 2 bases and J by 8 bases; unmatched bases: 9. For the CDR3, the DNA is TGTGCCAGCAGCTTAAGTAGGACTAGCGGGAGTATAGATGAGCAGTTCTTC. Translating it yields CASSLSRTSGSIDEQFF. Full variable domain (missing parts from reference TRBV7-2 and TRBJ2-1): GAGVSQSPSNKVTEKGKDVELRCDPISGHTALYWYRQSLGQGLEFLIYFQGNSAPDKSGLPSDRFSAERTGGSVSTLTIQRTQQEDSAVYLCASSLSRTSGSIDEQFFGPGTRLTVL.

This clonotype turned up a few times. The chain carries TRBV29-1 and TRBJ1-1; 8 nucleotides match TRBD1. With V trimmed by 6 bases and J by 4 bases, 7 bases remained unmatched. Germline CDR1 is SQVTM and CDR2 is ANQGSEA. CDR3 length: 13 residues. The CDR3 here is CSVAQGAFTEAFF. The CDR3 DNA reads TGCAGCGTAGCCCAGGGGGCCTTCACTGAAGCTTTCTTT.

J is TRBJ1-1 and V is TRBV30; D is unresolved. CDR3 length: 11 amino acids. The V gene's germline CDR1 is GTSNPN and CDR2 SVGIG (reference sequence). V lost 7 bases and J lost 4, with 10 bases in between. CDR3 DNA: TGTGCCTTAAGTAGAGGCACTGAAGCTTTCTTT. This translates into CALSRGTEAFF. The full variable domain, rest sourced from reference TRBV30 and TRBJ1-1, is SQTIHQWPATLVQPVGSPLSLECTVEGTSNPNLYWYRQAAGRGLQLLFYSVGIGQISSEVPQNLSASRPQDRQFILSSKKLLLSDSGFYLCALSRGTEAFFGQGTRLTVV.

This clonotype was found many times. The gene calls are TRBV11-2 and TRBJ2-2; 10 bases line up with TRBD2. J lost 5 bases, V lost 5 bases, and 11 bases had no gene match. CDR3 length equals 17 residues. Germline V gene data show CDR1 as SGHAT and CDR2 as FQNNGV. For the CDR3, the DNA is TGTGCCAGCAGCCCCCGTGGCGCTAGCGGGGGAACCGGGGAGCTGTTTTTT. This sequence encodes CASSPRGASGGTGELFF.

At least ten counts were recorded for this clonotype. The rearrangement joins TRBV24-1 to TRBJ2-1; D is ambiguous. The V end lost 2 bases, the J end lost 10 bases, and 14 bases lay between the germline ends. Germline CDR1 and CDR2: KGHDR and SFDVKD. This CDR3 spans 14 amino acids. The CDR3 here is CATSDSGPGREQFF. The CDR3 DNA reads TGTGCCACCAGTGATTCCGGGCCCGGCCGCGAGCAGTTCTTC.